The text below deals with one T cell receptor (beta chain). The antigen remains undetermined. This entry belongs to a study of CD8+CD57+ T cells in acquired aplastic anemia. Study-level background: DNA recovered from sorted CD4+ and CD8+ cells had a mean of approximately 3 ug. Findings and caveats of the study: With respect to CD8+ Simpson's diversity, patients and controls did not differ significantly. Shared by patients and controls, roughly 28 CD8+ CDR3s were abundant in patients.

Flow cytometry had shown expanded CD8+CD57+ cells in the patients chosen for sequencing. Patients were therapy-naive when their blood was sampled. Germline-derived CDR1 and CDR2 are SQVTM and ANQGSEA. The CDR3 sequence is 14 residues long. The trim removed 5 bases at V and 1 base at J, leaving 5 bases unmatched. According to the study, genomic DNA was the template for TCR beta VDJ and CDR3 profiling. TCRdb analysed the reads with MiXCR anew, one entry per CDR3 protein. The sample includes approximately 180,000 distinct CDR3 sequences, less than 50% of them seen just once. This TCR derives from a human donor with aplastic anemia. Sequencing was performed on sorted CD4+, CD8+, or CD8+CD57+ T cells (not recorded which) from PBMCs. The chain couples TRBV29-1 to TRBJ2-5, with 9 bases that match TRBD1. The CDR3 DNA follows: TGCAGCGTTCCCGGACAGGGGTCCCAAGAGACCCAGTACTTC. Its translation is CSVPGQGSQETQYF. Full variable domain (outside the CDR3, taken from reference TRBV29-1 and TRBJ2-5): SAVISQKPSRDICQRGTSLTIQCQVDSQVTMMFWYRQQPGQSLTLIATANQGSEATYESGFVIDKFPISRPNLTFSTLTVSNMSPEDSSIYLCSVPGQGSQETQYFGPGTRLLVL.